This T cell receptor beta chain emerged from a study of blood T cell repertoires in COVID-19. Study summary: Some COVID-19 samples were acute and others convalescent; all came from the United States, Italy and Spain. From T cells, B-cell-depleted T cells, or PBMCs came the material, which was cDNA or gDNA.

As handled by the study authors: Counts of nucleated cells, estimated from reference gene primer amplification, were obtained. Data came from immunoSEQ multiplex PCR; TCRdb stores just in-frame clones and leaves some out. D and trimming were read from the DNA, whereas the V and J calls and clone size are those reported in that table. The sample shows 150,000 or so clones, 60% to 80% of them seen only once. The CDR3 loop spans 13 amino acids. The V gene's germline CDR1 is MNHNY and CDR2 SVGAGI (reference sequence). Trimming pared 6 bases from V and 4 bases from J, leaving 10 bases between. The sample taken for sequencing was peripheral blood. This chain links TRBV6-6 with TRBJ2-1, with a tentative D call TRBD1 (6 bases). This clonotype originated in a woman in her forties or fifties with active or convalescent COVID-19. DNA for the CDR3: TGTGCCAGCAGAAAACAGGGTTACAATGAGCAGTTCTTC. As protein: CASRKQGYNEQFF.